This T cell receptor (beta chain) appears in the sequencing data of a study of shared clonotypes between healthy human individuals. Study-wide findings and caveats: The four-donor shared clonotypes exceeded non-shared clonotypes in generation probability, with non-shared ones scoring lower. With few donors, the genetic and exposure-history diversity represented was limited.

Profiled with immunoSEQ multiplex PCR; TCRdb holds only in-frame clones, not every one. The repertoire holds 2 million to 3 million clones, around nine tenths seen once, with over 0.12% in the top ten. The CDR3 contains 19 residues. Looked up from germline, CDR1 is SEHNR and CDR2 is FQNEAQ (reference sequence). Deletions cut 5 bases from V and 0 bases from J, with 23 bases between. In regard to this clone: The antigen remains unidentified.

This receptor was obtained from a man younger than 35 in good health. The chain uses TRBV7-9 and TRBJ1-5, with D possibly TRBD1 on 5 matching bases. Specimen: naive CD4+ T cells sorted from blood. The subset here: CD45RA+ positively selected. The CDR3 reads CASSEGRLNIPISNQPQHF. DNA for the CDR3: TGTGCCAGCAGCGAGGGACGACTCAATATTCCCATTAGCAATCAGCCCCAGCATTTT.